This entry lists 30 T cell receptor beta chains sequenced from one sample in a study of control samples from healthy donors and cancer patients. Assay used: immunoSEQ multiplex PCR; TCRdb lists only in-frame clones, some missing. This sample yields some 150,000 clones, of which roughly 90% are seen a single time; 4.9% belongs to the top ten. Material for sequencing was blood. The receptors shown here come from a man aged 25 to 40 in good health.

The chain links TRBV19 to TRBJ2-1; weak D call: TRBD2 (6 bases). V was trimmed by 5 bases and J by 9 bases, leaving 17 bases between them. Germline V gives CDR1 LNHDA, CDR2 SQIVND (reference sequence). The CDR3 is 14 amino acids. CDR3 sequence: CASSRDLGSGEQFF. The CDR3 nucleotides read TGTGCCAGTAGTCGGGACCTAGGTAGCGGTGAGCAGTTCTTC.

V is TRBV5-6 and J is TRBJ2-7; perhaps TRBD2 as D (6 bases). Germline V gives CDR1 SGHDT, CDR2 YYEEEE. The V and J ends lost 3 bases and 3 bases respectively, with 19 bases between them. The CDR3 length is 16 residues. The CDR3 loop reads CASSSVRDSRGYEQYF. CDR3 DNA: TGTGCCAGCAGCTCCGTACGGGATTCGCGGGGCTACGAGCAGTACTTC.

The chain joins TRBV10-3 to TRBJ1-6; TRBD1 matches 8 bases. The CDR3 has 15 residues. The V segment lost 0 bases and the J segment 7 bases; nucleotides outside the gene matches: 2. Germline CDR1 ENHRY, CDR2 SYGVKD. Written as DNA, the CDR3 is TGTGCCATCAGTGAGTCGGACAGGGTGAATTCACCCCTCCACTTT. Amino acid sequence: CAISESDRVNSPLHF.

This clone has just one count. CDR3 sequence (DNA): TGTGCCAGCAGTTTAACTAGGGAAAGCAATCAGCCCCAGCATTTT. Translating gives CASSLTRESNQPQHF. V is TRBV27 and J is TRBJ1-5, with D hard to call. Trimming left V 2 bases short and J 1 base short, with 9 bases between. Germline lookup yields CDR1 MNHEY and CDR2 SMNVEV (reference sequence). This CDR3 is 15 amino acids long.

The chain employs TRBV7-6 and TRBJ2-5; D ambiguous. The germline CDR1 and CDR2 sequences are SGHVS and FNYEAQ. Between the trimmed V and J ends, which lost 1 base and 1 base, there was a span of 10 bases. The CDR3 is 15 residues long. The CDR3 is CASSLVTSSQETQYF. In nucleotides, the CDR3 is TGTGCCAGCAGCTTAGTAACAAGCAGCCAAGAGACCCAGTACTTC.

The CDR3 region has the DNA TGTGCCAGCAGTCGGGAGGGCCGGGGAGATACGCAGTATTTT. Protein sequence: CASSREGRGDTQYF. This rearrangement joins TRBV21-1 to TRBJ2-3; whether TRBD2, the table's D call, matches the DNA was not checked. TRBV21-1 is reported as a pseudogene. The CDR3 runs 14 residues.

The V gene is TRBV21-1, the J gene TRBJ2-1. TRBV21-1 is recorded as a pseudogene. The length of the CDR3 is 15 residues. The CDR3, as DNA: TGTGCCAGCAGCAAGGCCCACGGCTCCTACAATGAGCAGTTCTTC. Translated: CASSKAHGSYNEQFF.

This clone has just a few counts. V is TRBV9 and J is TRBJ2-5; tentative D call: TRBD1 (7 bases). V was pared by 2 bases and J by 5 bases, with 13 bases between. This CDR3 is built from 14 residues. Germline V gene lookup returns CDR1 SGDLS and CDR2 YYNGEE. CDR3 loop: CASSVQGGSETQYF. The CDR3 DNA reads TGTGCCAGCAGCGTCCAGGGGGGTTCGGAGACCCAGTACTTC.

This chain links TRBV11-2 with TRBJ2-1, with D uncertain. With 1 base removed from V and 12 bases from J, the gap between germline ends came to 10 bases. The CDR3 sequence is 12 residues long. Germline CDR1 SGHAT, CDR2 FQNNGV. CDR3 sequence (DNA): TGTGCCAGCAGCTTAGCCAGTCACGGGCAGTTCTTC. Translating gives CASSLASHGQFF.

The chain carries TRBV5-8 and TRBJ2-2; TRBD1 is a possible D gene (5 bases). V was cut by 1 base and J by 1 base, with 11 bases left in between. The CDR3 has 16 residues. CDR1 and CDR2 from the germline V gene are SGHTS and YDEGEE. This chain's CDR3 is CASSLPGQLNTGELFF. The CDR3 DNA reads TGTGCCAGCAGCTTGCCCGGACAATTGAACACCGGGGAGCTGTTTTTT.

The chain links TRBV7-9 to TRBJ1-1, with D unresolved. The CDR3 has 15 residues. CDR1 is SEHNR and CDR2 is FQNEAQ in the germline V gene (reference sequence). V lost 1 base and J 0 bases, leaving 9 bases between the germline ends. The CDR3 reads CASSLVYSMNTEAFF. The CDR3 DNA reads TGTGCCAGCAGCTTAGTGTACAGCATGAACACTGAAGCTTTCTTT. Looking up the rest from reference TRBV7-9 and TRBJ1-1 gives the full variable domain: DTGVSQNPRHKITKRGQNVTFRCDPISEHNRLYWYRQTLGQGPEFLTYFQNEAQLEKSRLLSDRFSAERPKGSFSTLEIQRTEQGDSAMYLCASSLVYSMNTEAFFGQGTRLTVV.

The rearrangement uses TRBV10-3 and TRBJ2-7; D might be TRBD1 (5 bases). The ends were cut back, 5 bases at V and 3 bases at J, with 11 bases in the middle. The CDR3 runs to 13 residues. Germline V CDR1 and CDR2: ENHRY, SYGVKD. CDR3 loop: CAISPDSVYEQYF. For the CDR3, the DNA is TGTGCCATCAGTCCCGACAGTGTCTACGAGCAGTACTTC.

The rearrangement uses TRBV9 and TRBJ1-4; possible D gene TRBD1, 6 bases. The germline V gene encodes CDR1 SGDLS and CDR2 YYNGEE. The CDR3 is 14 residues long. With 4 bases removed from V and 8 bases from J, the gap between germline ends came to 15 bases. CDR3 loop: CASSLDSSAEKLFF. The CDR3 DNA reads TGTGCCAGCAGCCTGGACAGTTCCGCGGAAAAACTGTTTTTT.

This chain uses TRBV6-5 with TRBJ2-5; 8 nucleotides line up with TRBD2. The CDR3 consists of 15 residues. V dropped 7 bases and J dropped 3; count of bases not matched to a gene: 10. CDR1 is MNHEY, CDR2 SVGAGI, per germline. The CDR3 spells CASTRGGGKEETQYF. The DNA of the CDR3 is TGTGCCAGCACCCGTGGCGGGGGGAAGGAAGAGACCCAGTACTTC.

This chain connects TRBV5-6 to TRBJ1-5; D gene ambiguous. With 0 bases removed from V and 0 bases from J, the gap between germline ends came to 7 bases. This CDR3 comprises 15 residues. CDR1 SGHDT and CDR2 YYEEEE come from the germline V gene. In DNA, the CDR3 is TGTGCCAGCAGCTTGGGGACGTATAGCAATCAGCCCCAGCATTTT. It encodes CASSLGTYSNQPQHF.

This clone was picked up a small number of times. The V and J genes are TRBV4-3 and TRBJ1-2, with 9 positions matching TRBD1. The CDR3 contains 14 residues. Germline loops: CDR1 LGHNA, CDR2 YSLEER. The trim removed 2 bases at V and 7 bases at J, leaving 5 bases unmatched. CDR3 sequence reads: CASSQSDRGRGYTF. In DNA, the CDR3 is TGCGCCAGCAGCCAATCGGACAGGGGTCGTGGCTACACCTTC.

CDR3 loop: CASSLFLAGGITDTQYF. The CDR3 DNA reads as TGTGCCAGCAGCTTGTTCCTAGCGGGGGGGATAACAGATACGCAGTATTTT. This chain links TRBV5-4 with TRBJ2-3; 12 nucleotides align to TRBD2. The CDR3 spans 17 residues. J lost 3 bases, V lost 1 base, and 6 bases had no gene match. Germline CDR1 reads SGHNT; CDR2 reads YYREEE (reference sequence).

The rearrangement links TRBV30 to TRBJ2-7; the D is unclear. V was pared by 7 bases and J by 0 bases, with 7 bases between. Germline CDR1 reads GTSNPN; CDR2 reads SVGIG (reference sequence). The CDR3 extends over 11 amino acids. The CDR3 here is CALTYSYEQYF. The CDR3 DNA reads as TGTGCCTTGACATACTCCTACGAGCAGTACTTC.

The gene calls are TRBV6-6 and TRBJ2-5; D gene unclear. CDR3 length: 12 residues. V shed 2 bases and J shed 4 bases, with 5 bases lying between them. Germline V lookup: CDR1 MNHNY, CDR2 SVGAGI (reference sequence). CDR3 coding DNA: TGTGCCAGCAGTTACGAGGTAGAGACCCAGTACTTC. Translating it yields CASSYEVETQYF.

Only a few counts were recorded for this clone. The chain couples TRBV7-2 to TRBJ2-5; 13 nucleotides align to TRBD2. The junction had 5 bases not matched to a gene; V was cut back by 5 bases and J by 5 bases. The CDR3 loop spans 15 amino acids. Germline CDR1 and CDR2: SGHTA and FQGNSA. The CDR3 DNA follows: TGTGCCAGCAGCAGGACTAGCGGGGGCCAGGAGACCCAGTACTTC. Translating it yields CASSRTSGGQETQYF.

The rearrangement links TRBV5-1 to TRBJ2-1; either TRBD1 or TRBD2 may supply D (5 bases each). V lost 0 bases and J lost 1, with 17 bases in between. The germline V gene has CDR1 SGHRS and CDR2 YFSETQ. The CDR3 is 18 amino acids. The CDR3 coding sequence is TGCGCCAGCAGCTTGGCAGGGACCCAAATGGGGTCCTACAATGAGCAGTTCTTC. It specifies CASSLAGTQMGSYNEQFF.

The chain is built from TRBV4-1 and TRBJ2-1, with 11 bases aligning to TRBD2. The CDR3 totals 15 residues. V lost 3 bases, J lost 7 bases, and 5 bases stayed unmatched. The V gene's germline CDR1 is MGHRA and CDR2 YSYEKL. This CDR3 reads CASSQPGTSGNEQFF. CDR3 sequence (DNA): TGCGCCAGCAGCCAGCCCGGGACTAGCGGTAATGAGCAGTTCTTC.

V and J are TRBV5-4 and TRBJ1-6, with D perhaps TRBD1 (6 bases). Between the trimmed V and J ends, which lost 0 bases and 7 bases, there was a span of 11 bases. The CDR3 is 15 amino acids. The germline V gene encodes CDR1 SGHNT and CDR2 YYREEE (reference sequence). CDR3 sequence reads: CASSLGGGQNSPLHF. The CDR3 nucleotides read TGTGCCAGCAGCTTGGGGGGTGGACAGAATTCACCCCTCCACTTT.

V usage is TRBV15 and J usage is TRBJ2-4; TRBD1 is a possible D gene (6 bases). The CDR3 covers 15 residues. Germline-derived CDR1 and CDR2 are LNHNV and YYDKDF (reference sequence). The germline V and J ends were trimmed by 1 base and 5 bases, with 12 bases remaining between them. The CDR3 loop is CATSRGDTTENIQYF. DNA of the CDR3: TGTGCCACCAGCAGAGGGGACACCACAGAAAACATTCAGTACTTC.

J is TRBJ2-3 and V is TRBV24-1, with 9 bases matching TRBD1. Germline V gene lookup returns CDR1 KGHDR and CDR2 SFDVKD. The trim removed 4 bases at V and 4 bases at J, leaving 11 bases unmatched. The CDR3 has 17 amino acids. The CDR3 here is CATSDRTGAKYPDTQYF. The CDR3 nucleotides are TGTGCCACCAGTGACAGGACAGGGGCGAAATATCCAGATACGCAGTATTTT.

J is TRBJ2-5 and V is TRBV29-1, with 11 bases fitting TRBD2. CDR1 SQVTM and CDR2 ANQGSEA come from the germline V gene. The CDR3 covers 14 residues. V lost 6 bases to trimming and J lost 2 bases; unmatched junction nucleotides: 5. The CDR3 DNA reads as TGCAGCGTGGGGACTAGCGGCCCACAAGAGACCCAGTACTTC. This encodes CSVGTSGPQETQYF.

The V gene is TRBV11-3, the J gene TRBJ2-3; 10 nucleotides align to TRBD2. Looked up from germline, CDR1 is SGHNT and CDR2 is YENEEA. CDR3 length: 16 amino acids. The ends lost 6 bases at V and 1 base at J; junction bases unmatched: 7. Written as DNA, the CDR3 is TGTGCCAGCAGTTCACCGGGGACTAGCGGCACAGATACGCAGTATTTT. Translation gives CASSSPGTSGTDTQYF.

This chain uses TRBV10-3 with TRBJ2-5; maybe TRBD1 (6 bases). From germline, CDR1 is ENHRY and CDR2 SYGVKD. V gave up 10 bases and J gave up 1 base, with 13 bases separating them. The CDR3 length is 13 residues. The CDR3 bases are TGTGCCACCCGGACAGAACGCCAAGAGACCCAGTACTTC. This translates into CATRTERQETQYF.

V and J are TRBV5-4 and TRBJ2-1; D is unclear. Germline values: CDR1 SGHNT, CDR2 YYREEE (reference sequence). V shed 3 bases and J shed 3 bases, with 7 bases lying between them. This CDR3 has 13 amino acids. Here the CDR3 DNA reads TGTGCCAGCAGCTCGGCCATCTACAATGAGCAGTTCTTC. It specifies CASSSAIYNEQFF.

The rearrangement joins TRBV16 to TRBJ1-1, with D hard to call. CDR3 length equals 15 residues. From germline, CDR1 is KGHSY and CDR2 FQNENV. V lost 4 bases to trimming and J lost 1 base, with 13 bases between them. The CDR3 sequence: CASSLPGLANTEAFF. CDR3 DNA: TGTGCCAGCAGCCTTCCTGGGCTGGCGAACACTGAAGCTTTCTTT.